This passage covers 26 T cell receptor beta chains from one sample sequenced in a study of blood T cells in healthy people across ages. Primers used in a second PCR of roughly 6 to 11 cycles were a sample-barcoded 5' primer and a J-beta primer mix. MiXCR, run by TCRdb on the 5' RACE reads, gives a single entry per CDR3 protein. The sample lists around 1.7 million distinct CDR3 sequences; 28% were seen once. The sequencing input was blood. The source of these receptors is a woman in her twenties or thirties in good health.

V gene TRBV20-1 combines with J gene TRBJ2-3, with 7 positions matching TRBD2. Germline loops: CDR1 DFQATT, CDR2 SNEGSKA (reference sequence). With V trimmed by 7 bases and J by 2 bases, 6 bases remained unmatched. The CDR3 runs to 13 residues. CDR3 sequence reads: CSGPAGNTDTQYF. CDR3 nucleotides: TGCAGTGGCCCAGCGGGGAACACAGATACGCAGTATTTT.

To note about this clonotype: A read error is possible here, since a much larger clone lies one base away. J is TRBJ2-1 and V is TRBV7-6, with D perhaps being TRBD1 or TRBD2 (5 bases each). Deletions cut 1 base from V and 13 bases from J, with 14 bases between. Germline CDR1 and CDR2: SGHVS and FNYEAQ. The CDR3 spans 13 residues. CDR3 coding DNA: TGTGCCAGCAGCTTAGGGGGACGAGCGACCCAGTTCTTC. Amino acid sequence: CASSLGGRATQFF. The full variable domain, with the rest looked up from reference TRBV7-6 and TRBJ2-1, is GAGVSQSPRYKVTKRGQDVALRCDPISGHVSLYWYRQALGQGPEFLTYFNYEAQQDKSGLPNDRFSAERPEGSISTLTIQRTEQRDSAMYRCASSLGGRATQFFGPGTRLTVL.

This chain links TRBV20-1 with TRBJ2-1; 12 nucleotides align to TRBD2. Germline V gives CDR1 DFQATT, CDR2 SNEGSKA (reference sequence). The length of the CDR3 is 14 residues. The trim removed 5 bases at V and 9 bases at J, leaving 8 bases unmatched. CDR3 nucleotides: TGCAGTGCTCGGAGACTAGCGGGAGTGAGTGAGCAGTTCTTC. Translated: CSARRLAGVSEQFF.

This clonotype was seen more than once but under ten times. The chain carries TRBV7-2 and TRBJ1-1; D remains unclear. There are 15 residues in the CDR3. V dropped 1 base and J dropped 0 bases, with 9 bases sitting between them. Germline values: CDR1 SGHTA, CDR2 FQGNSA. The CDR3 loop reads CASSLGSTVNTEAFF. CDR3 coding DNA: TGTGCCAGCAGCTTAGGATCGACGGTGAACACTGAAGCTTTCTTT.

This clonotype was counted a few times. The rearrangement uses TRBV6-2 or TRBV6-3 and TRBJ1-5; 12 nucleotides agree with TRBD1. CDR3 size: 17 residues. In germline, CDR1 is MNHEY, CDR2 SVGEGT. J gave up 6 bases and V 6 bases, and 12 bases lay outside the gene matches. The CDR3 coding sequence is TGTGCCAGCAGCGCCCGCCGGGACAGGGGGCTCCGTCAGCCCCAGCATTTT. This encodes CASSARRDRGLRQPQHF.

Points on this clonotype: A much larger clone differs by one base, so this may be a read error. The chain carries TRBV20-1 and TRBJ2-5; 9 nucleotides match TRBD1. CDR1 is DFQATT, CDR2 SNEGSKA, per germline (reference sequence). The CDR3 is made up of 16 amino acids. The DNA of the CDR3 is TGCAGTGCTCGACAGGGGGGAGCGGAGGGTTGGGAGACCAAGTACTTC. Translation gives CSARQGGAEGWETKYF.

The chain carries TRBV24-1 and TRBJ1-3, with D possibly being TRBD1 (5 bases). The germline CDR1 and CDR2 sequences are KGHDR and SFDVKD. Deletions cut 7 bases from V and 3 bases from J, with 24 bases between. The CDR3 contains 18 residues. The CDR3 is CATSDVRGLRFGGNTIYF. CDR3 nucleotide sequence: TGTGCCACCAGCGATGTCCGGGGCCTGAGGTTTGGTGGAAACACCATATATTTT.

This clonotype was seen at least ten times. The rearrangement uses TRBV6-6 and TRBJ2-6; D gene uncertain. CDR3 length: 12 amino acids. V lost 7 bases to trimming and J lost 5 bases, with 6 bases between them. The germline V gene encodes CDR1 MNHNY and CDR2 SVGAGI (reference sequence). The CDR3 protein is CASNDRANVLTF. The CDR3 DNA sequence: TGTGCCAGCAATGATAGGGCCAACGTCCTGACTTTC.

This clonotype appeared many times. The chain joins TRBV5-1 to TRBJ2-1, with D tentatively TRBD2 (6 bases). Germline lookup yields CDR1 SGHRS and CDR2 YFSETQ. Trimming shortened V by 0 bases and J by 4 bases, and 8 bases separated the two germline ends. The CDR3 runs to 14 residues. The CDR3 is CASSLGEVYNEQFF. In DNA, the CDR3 is TGCGCCAGCAGCTTGGGGGAGGTTTACAATGAGCAGTTCTTC. Supplemented by reference TRBV5-1 and TRBJ2-1, the full variable domain reads KAGVTQTPRYLIKTRGQQVTLSCSPISGHRSVSWYQQTPGQGLQFLFEYFSETQRNKGNFPGRFSGRQFSNSRSEMNVSTLELGDSALYLCASSLGEVYNEQFFGPGTRLTVL.

This clonotype showed up many times. The gene calls are TRBV12-3 or TRBV12-4 and TRBJ2-1, with D tentatively TRBD1 (5 bases). The CDR3 is made up of 12 amino acids. The ends were cut back, 1 base at V and 10 bases at J, with 8 bases in the middle. The CDR3 loop reads CASSLGAGEQFF. The CDR3 DNA reads as TGTGCCAGCAGTTTAGGGGCAGGGGAGCAGTTCTTC.

At least ten counts were recorded for this clonotype. The chain is built from TRBV3-1 and TRBJ2-7; D is unclear. The V gene's germline CDR1 is LGHDT and CDR2 YNNKEL (reference sequence). The CDR3 spans 13 residues. The V end lost 5 bases, the J end lost 7 bases, and 15 bases lay between the germline ends. CDR3 nucleotides: TGTGCCAGCAGCTCAGACGCGGTTTGGGAGCAGTACTTC. Translation gives CASSSDAVWEQYF.

This clonotype was detected many times. The chain is built from TRBV6-1 and TRBJ2-7, with D possibly matching TRBD1 (5 bases). The V gene's germline CDR1 is MNHNS and CDR2 SASEGT. The CDR3 covers 11 residues. The V end lost 7 bases, the J end lost 3 bases, and 7 bases lay between the germline ends. The CDR3 coding sequence is TGTGCCAGCACAGGGTTCTACGAGCAGTACTTC. Translation gives CASTGFYEQYF.

There are many counts of this clonotype. This chain uses TRBV7-3 with TRBJ1-2; D is unresolved. The germline CDR1 and CDR2 sequences are SGHTA and FQGTGA. V shed 6 bases and J shed 6 bases, with 14 bases lying between them. The CDR3 has 13 amino acids. CDR3 residues: CASSWGVGDGYTF. The CDR3 region has the DNA TGTGCCAGCAGTTGGGGTGTCGGGGATGGCTACACCTTC.

This clonotype appeared many times. This chain connects TRBV29-1 to TRBJ2-7, with D perhaps matching TRBD2 (5 bases). Between the trimmed V and J ends, which lost 6 bases and 2 bases, there was a span of 11 bases. The CDR3 has 12 residues. Germline V gene data show CDR1 as SQVTM and CDR2 as ANQGSEA. CDR3 DNA: TGCAGCGTACGGGAAACAGCCTACGAGCAGTACTTC. It yields the protein CSVRETAYEQYF.

This clonotype was seen a few times. The V and J genes are TRBV7-2 and TRBJ2-3; D uncertain. Germline V gene data show CDR1 as SGHTA and CDR2 as FQGNSA. This CDR3 has 14 residues. V lost 4 bases to trimming and J lost 2 bases, with 10 bases between them. The CDR3 region has the DNA TGTGCCAGCAGCTCCGACATAAACACAGATACGCAGTATTTT. Translation gives CASSSDINTDTQYF.

This clonotype occurred many times. The V and J genes are TRBV20-1 and TRBJ1-2; D is uncertain. CDR1 is DFQATT, CDR2 SNEGSKA, per germline (reference sequence). The CDR3 spans 13 residues. V was pared by 3 bases and J by 4 bases, with 12 bases between. The CDR3 loop is CSASIDGRYGYTF. CDR3 sequence (DNA): TGCAGTGCTAGTATTGACGGCCGCTATGGCTACACCTTC.

The chain employs TRBV6-4 and TRBJ2-1, with TRBD2 identical over 10 bases. Germline V lookup: CDR1 MRHNA, CDR2 SNTAGT. The CDR3 extends over 16 amino acids. Losses at the gene ends were 2 bases for V and 9 bases for J; bases not matched to a gene: 10. The CDR3 loop is CASSDGGLASVGEQFF. CDR3 bases: TGTGCCAGCAGTGACGGGGGACTAGCGTCCGTCGGTGAGCAGTTCTTC.

This clonotype was seen more than once but under ten times. The chain uses TRBV5-5 and TRBJ2-1, with 10 bases lining up with TRBD2. Germline CDR1 is SGHKS and CDR2 is YYEKEE (reference sequence). Unmatched junction bases numbered 6, after V lost 3 bases and J lost 6 bases. This CDR3 is built from 15 residues. CDR3 residues: CASSYTSGNTNEQFF. The CDR3, as DNA: TGTGCCAGCAGCTATACTAGCGGGAATACCAATGAGCAGTTCTTC.

The V gene is TRBV4-3, the J gene TRBJ1-1, with 10 bases matching TRBD1. V shed 1 base and J 5 bases; nucleotides not matched to a gene: 10. This CDR3 spans 17 amino acids. Germline CDR1 LGHNA, CDR2 YSLEER. CDR3 region: CASSQGPGQGTRTEAFF. CDR3 DNA: TGCGCCAGCAGCCAAGGCCCGGGACAGGGGACGAGAACTGAAGCTTTCTTT.

The chain carries TRBV18 and TRBJ2-7; a weak D match, TRBD1 (6 bases). Germline CDR1 and CDR2: KGHSH and LQKENI. The CDR3 contains 17 residues. V was clipped by 0 bases and J by 3 bases, with 18 bases between them. This CDR3 reads CASSPPKGDGHHYEQYF. The CDR3 nucleotides are TGTGCCAGCTCACCACCGAAGGGGGACGGGCACCACTACGAGCAGTACTTC.

V usage is TRBV5-1 and J usage is TRBJ2-3; D might be TRBD1 (5 bases). The V gene's germline CDR1 is SGHRS and CDR2 YFSETQ. The CDR3 totals 15 residues. Trimming took 2 bases from V and 2 from J, leaving 12 bases between them. The CDR3 coding sequence is TGCGCCAGCAGCTTTTCGAGACAGAACACAGATACGCAGTATTTT. It is translated as CASSFSRQNTDTQYF.

This clonotype was recorded many times. The gene calls are TRBV27 and TRBJ2-7, with a tentative D call TRBD1 (6 bases). Germline assignment: CDR1 MNHEY and CDR2 SMNVEV (reference sequence). V lost 6 bases and J lost 2, with 17 bases in between. This CDR3 spans 15 amino acids. The CDR3 region has the DNA TGTGCCAGCAGCCGTAAGGGGGTCGGCCCCTACGAGCAGTACTTC. Amino acid sequence: CASSRKGVGPYEQYF.

This clonotype was detected a few times. This rearrangement joins TRBV20-1 to TRBJ2-7, with D possibly matching TRBD1 (7 bases). With 0 bases removed from V and 5 bases from J, the gap between germline ends came to 14 bases. Germline assignment: CDR1 DFQATT and CDR2 SNEGSKA (reference sequence). The CDR3 totals 14 residues. CDR3 sequence (DNA): TGCAGTGCTAGAGATGGCCAGGGGGGCAACGAGCAGTACTTC. It encodes CSARDGQGGNEQYF.

The genes are TRBV12-3 or TRBV12-4 and TRBJ1-2; 7 bases match TRBD1. The CDR3 length is 14 residues. The trim removed 6 bases at V and 4 bases at J, leaving 8 bases unmatched. The CDR3 is CASSRDRSIYGYTF. The DNA for the CDR3 is TGTGCCAGCAGCCGGGACAGATCAATCTATGGCTACACCTTC.

This clonotype was detected ten times or more. V usage is TRBV12-3 or TRBV12-4 and J usage is TRBJ2-1; 9 bases are a match to TRBD2. With 7 bases clipped from V and 7 bases from J, the junction kept 5 bases outside the gene matches. This CDR3 has 13 amino acids. The CDR3 DNA reads TGTGCCAGCAAGCTAGCGGGGCGGAATGAGCAGTTCTTC. Residues: CASKLAGRNEQFF.

On this clonotype itself: A read error is possible here, since a much larger clone lies one base away. CDR3 loop: CASRFGWLETQYF. CDR3 DNA: TGTGCCAGCAGGTTTGGGTGGTTGGAGACCCAGTACTTC. This chain links TRBV28 with TRBJ2-7; no firm D call. The J call may be faulty, since TRBJ2-5 better matches the DNA end. Germline lookup yields CDR1 MDHEN and CDR2 SYDVKM. The CDR3 sequence is 13 residues long.